These T cell receptor beta chains were read from a single sample in a study of OX40 agonist ivuxolimab in advanced cancers. TCRdb's table, derived via immunoSEQ multiplex PCR, lists solely in-frame clones and lacks some. The sample has 65,000 to 85,000 clones; about 89% are singletons. The starting material was CD4+ or CD8+ T cells sorted from blood, obtained in a trial of the OX40 agonist ivuxolimab. The receptors come from an adult with an advanced solid tumor such as melanoma, head and neck, liver or kidney cancer. Both conserved end residues are part of each CDR3. Fields, in order: clone size, V gene, D gene, J gene, CDR3 DNA, CDR3 protein. D genes are given only for firm matches. Only part of the rows carry a size: once, few, many, or a class if the clone is expanded.

.,TRBV28,TRBD2,TRBJ2-2,TGTGCCAGCAGTTTATCCGGACTAGCGGGAGCAGGCACCGGGGAGCTGTTTTTT,CASSLSGLAGAGTGELFF
.,TRBV2,.,TRBJ1-5,TGTGCCTCCCAGGGAGCAGAAAATCAGCCCCAGCATTTT,CASQGAENQPQHF
.,TRBV9,.,TRBJ1-3,TGTGCCAGCAGCGGGGGACGGGGGATCACTGGAAACACCATATATTTT,CASSGGRGITGNTIYF
.,TRBV15,TRBD2,TRBJ2-1,TGTGCCACCAGCTTCGGATCGGGACTATACAATGAGCAGTTCTTC,CATSFGSGLYNEQFF
once,TRBV4-2,.,TRBJ2-5,TGTGCCAGCAGCCAAAAGGAATCCCTAGCAAAAGAGACCCAGTACTTC,CASSQKESLAKETQYF
.,TRBV7-7,TRBD2,TRBJ2-1,TGTGCTAGCAGCTTACTAGCGGGAGGGCCCAATGAGCAGTTCTTC,CASSLLAGGPNEQFF
.,TRBV18,.,TRBJ2-5,TGTGCCAGCTCATCGGGACATCAAGAGACCCAGTACTTC,CASSSGHQETQYF
.,TRBV5-1,.,TRBJ2-1,TGCGCCAACATCCGGGGAAGACCCTACAATGAGCAGTTCTTC,CANIRGRPYNEQFF
.,TRBV6-1,.,TRBJ1-3,TGTGCCAGCAGTGAAGTTTCGGGGGTCTCTGGAAACACCATATATTTT,CASSEVSGVSGNTIYF
once,TRBV10-3,TRBD1,TRBJ2-7,TGTGCCATCAGGGAACCGGGACAGGAACCCTACGAGCAGTACTTC,CAIREPGQEPYEQYF
.,TRBV11-2,.,TRBJ1-5,TGTGCCAGCAGCTTAGATCGGGTTCAGCCCCAGCATTTT,CASSLDRVQPQHF
once,TRBV10-3,.,TRBJ2-5,TGTGCCATCAGTGAGTCCGATGTCCTAGCGCCGGAGACCCAGTACTTC,CAISESDVLAPETQYF
once,TRBV10-2,TRBD1,TRBJ1-5,TGCGCCAGCACTACAGGGGTGGGACAGCCCCAGCATTTT,CASTTGVGQPQHF
.,TRBV7-2,.,TRBJ2-2,TGTGCCAGCAGCTTGAGGCGGGCCACCGGGGAGCTGTTTTTT,CASSLRRATGELFF
.,TRBV30,.,TRBJ1-5,TGTGCCTGGAGTTACCAGGGAAATCAGCCCCAGCATTTT,CAWSYQGNQPQHF
.,TRBV5-1,.,TRBJ1-5,TGCGCCAGCAGCTTGGAAGGGTTCCAGCCCCAGCATTTT,CASSLEGFQPQHF
.,TRBV6-5,TRBD1,TRBJ1-1,TGTGCCAGCAGCACCGGGACAGGGTTGGAGGCTTTCTTT,CASSTGTGLEAFF
.,TRBV14,.,TRBJ2-3,TGTGCCAGCAGCCAGGTACAGCCCACAGATACGCAGTATTTT,CASSQVQPTDTQYF
once,TRBV19,TRBD1,TRBJ1-1,TGTGCCAGTCGCGACAGGGGTTCCATGAACACTGAAGCTTTCTTT,CASRDRGSMNTEAFF
.,TRBV6-5,TRBD1,TRBJ1-2,TGTGCCAGCAGTGGAGGGACAGCCTATGGCTACACCTTC,CASSGGTAYGYTF
.,TRBV5-6,.,TRBJ1-5,TGTGCCAGCAGCTTGTTACAGGCGAATCAGCCCCAGCATTTT,CASSLLQANQPQHF
.,TRBV5-1,TRBD2,TRBJ2-3,TGCGCCAGCAGAGTACTAGCGGGGTCATCAGATACGCAGTATTTT,CASRVLAGSSDTQYF
.,TRBV4-2,TRBD1,TRBJ2-7,TGTGCCAGCAGCCCCGCGATGGGACAGGGGCCCTACGAGCAGTACTTC,CASSPAMGQGPYEQYF
once,TRBV4-1,TRBD1,TRBJ2-4,TGCGCCAGCAGCCAAGCAGGGGGCGGCATTCAGTACTTC,CASSQAGGGIQYF
few,TRBV9,.,TRBJ2-3,TGTGCCAGCAGCGTAGAAACAGATACGCAGTATTTT,CASSVETDTQYF
.,TRBV28,.,TRBJ1-2,TGTGCCAGCTCGCGGGGTCGGGGTAACTATGGCTACACCTTC,CASSRGRGNYGYTF
.,TRBV6-5,.,TRBJ1-2,TGTGCCAGCAGCGTATTCGGGGTTTCTAGCTACACCTTC,CASSVFGVSSYTF
medium-sized,TRBV19,TRBD1,TRBJ2-3,TGTGCCAGTAGTATCGGGACAGGGGGTAATACGCAGTATTTT,CASSIGTGGNTQYF
.,TRBV7-9,.,TRBJ1-5,TGTGCCAGCAGCTTTCCCGGGGGGCCCCAGCATTTT,CASSFPGGPQHF
once,TRBV6-1,.,TRBJ1-5,TGTGCCAGCATCTTTCAAGGGGGACTCAATCAGCCCCAGCATTTT,CASIFQGGLNQPQHF
once,TRBV18,.,TRBJ2-7,TGTGCCAGCTCACCTGAGGGGGACGAGCAGTACTTC,CASSPEGDEQYF
.,TRBV6-6,.,TRBJ1-2,TGTGCCAGCAGTGCAGACGGACGGGACTACACCTTC,CASSADGRDYTF
.,TRBV5-4,.,TRBJ1-6,TGTGCCAGCAGCTTATCGACAGGCTCCTATAATTCACCCCTCCACTTT,CASSLSTGSYNSPLHF
.,TRBV21-1,.,TRBJ1-2,TGTGCCAGCAGCAAAGCGGCGGGGGGTGGCGACTATGGCTACACCTTC,CASSKAAGGGDYGYTF
.,TRBV7-2,.,TRBJ2-3,TGTGCCAGCAGCTTAGAATGGGGATTTAGCACAGATACGCAGTATTTT,CASSLEWGFSTDTQYF
.,TRBV11-2,TRBD1,TRBJ1-1,TGTGCCAGCAGCCGAACCCCGGGACAGAAGAACACTGAAGCTTTCTTT,CASSRTPGQKNTEAFF